This T cell receptor (beta chain) was retrieved from a study of CD8 T cells in ankylosing spondylitis (dated by TCRdb to the late 2010s). For the wider study: The study profiled T cell receptor beta repertoires in healthy donors and ankylosing spondylitis patients to find disease-linked TCR variants. The full study cohort comprised 25 ankylosing spondylitis patients and roughly 110 healthy donors. Peripheral blood was sampled, and synovial fluid was additionally collected from ankylosing spondylitis patients.

Note on this clonotype: Its target antigen remains unknown. Base qualities are not at hand, and no much larger clone is one base apart.

The sequencer listed for this sample is Illumina HiSeq 2500. Quantitative 5'-RACE with molecular barcodes was used to prepare TCR beta libraries. The published analysis was carried out like this. A new computational method, built on a probabilistic model of VDJ rearrangement, was used to identify disease-linked TCR variants. TCRdb's own reprocessing of the public reads used fastp at Q25 and MiXCR and kept productive beta chains. Each record represents a unique CDR3 protein, reported with the most common genes and DNA among its rows. TCRdb assigned the V and J calls; the authors' analysis was not used. This sample lists some 150,000 distinct CDR3 sequences; roughly 44% were detected once. Together, the top ten hold approximately 16% of the sample. Synovial fluid samples were matched to blood samples from the same ankylosing spondylitis patients. Inclusive of the bounding cysteine and phenylalanine, the CDR3 is 14 residues long. Only the CDR3 part of the read is kept: 42 bases, read in frame from the first base. CDR1 and CDR2, per the germline V gene, are SQVTM and ANQGSEA. Germline trimming: 3 bases from V, 6 bases from J; junction bases outside gene matches: 8.

What the study reported, not specific to this receptor: A TCR beta motif of fewer than 10 highly homologous amino acid variants appeared characteristic of blood from ankylosing spondylitis patients. Some motif variants were previously reported in synovial fluid and blood of reactive arthritis patients, suggesting common disease-initiation mechanisms. The disease-linked clones showed a CD8+ phenotype and occurred at relatively low frequencies in peripheral blood. The disease-linked clones were reported to be significantly enriched in matched synovial fluid samples from ankylosing spondylitis patients.

Here the chain combines TRBV29-1 and TRBJ2-1, with 7 bases matching TRBD2. Sequencing used synovial fluid, either unsorted or a sorted T cell fraction (not recorded which). The TCR originated in a male donor with ankylosing spondylitis. The CDR3 reads as follows: CSVEDREELNEQFF. The DNA reads TGCAGCGTTGAGGACCGGGAGGAACTCAATGAGCAGTTCTTC.